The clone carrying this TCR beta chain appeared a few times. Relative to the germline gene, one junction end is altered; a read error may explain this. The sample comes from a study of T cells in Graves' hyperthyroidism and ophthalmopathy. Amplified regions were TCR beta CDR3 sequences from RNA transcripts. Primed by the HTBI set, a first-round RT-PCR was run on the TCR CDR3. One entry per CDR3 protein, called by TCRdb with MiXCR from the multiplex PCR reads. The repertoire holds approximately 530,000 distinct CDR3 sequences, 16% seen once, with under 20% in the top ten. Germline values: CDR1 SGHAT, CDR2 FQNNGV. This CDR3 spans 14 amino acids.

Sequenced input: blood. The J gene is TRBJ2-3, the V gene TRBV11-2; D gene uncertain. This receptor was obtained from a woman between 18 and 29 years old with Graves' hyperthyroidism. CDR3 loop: CASGLNRVADTQYF. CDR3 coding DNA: TGTGCCAGCGGCTTAAATAGGGTTGCAGATACGCAGTATTTT.